A few counts support the clone carrying this T cell receptor (beta chain). The target antigen is unknown. This entry belongs to a study of identical twins. The germline V gene encodes CDR1 LNHNV and CDR2 YYDKDF (reference sequence). The CDR3 is made up of 14 amino acids. Trimming pared 0 bases from V and 4 bases from J, leaving 7 bases between. The authors used template switching to add a universal primer site and gave cDNA unique molecular identifiers. TCRdb ran MiXCR on the 5' RACE reads and lists one entry per CDR3 protein. Of about 690,000 distinct CDR3 sequences in the sample, roughly 6% were seen once. Notes on the study in general: Twin pairs' shared out-of-frame alpha sequences were enriched in low generation probability.

The V call is TRBV15, the J call TRBJ2-1; D is perhaps TRBD2 (6 bases). The sequence was obtained from a man younger than 35 in good health. The specimen was naive T cells sorted from blood. CDR3 nucleotides: TGTGCCACCAGCAGAGACGGGGGTTACAATGAGCAGTTCTTC. Its translation: CATSRDGGYNEQFF. Together with reference TRBV15 and TRBJ2-1, the CDR3 gives the full variable domain: DAMVIQNPRYQVTQFGKPVTLSCSQTLNHNVMYWYQQKSSQAPKLLFHYYDKDFNNEADTPDNFQSRRPNTSFCFLDIRSPGLGDTAMYLCATSRDGGYNEQFFGPGTRLTVL.